These 20 T cell receptor beta chains were sequenced from one sample in a study of siplizumab effects on memory and regulatory T cells. Measured with immunoSEQ multiplex PCR; TCRdb has only the in-frame clones, and not every one. The repertoire includes about 120,000 clones, around 93% of them detected once, and around 0.16% sits in the top ten. Sequencing used non-Treg CD4+ T cells sorted from blood. The receptors were gathered from a human donor in good health.

The V and J genes are TRBV2 and TRBJ2-3; perhaps D is TRBD1 or TRBD2 (6 bases each). Germline CDR1 and CDR2: SNHLY and FYNNEI. This CDR3 comprises 19 residues. V was pared by 6 bases and J by 4 bases, with 29 bases between. The CDR3 loop reads CASSPTRRTLMGGADTQYF. Here the CDR3 DNA reads TGTGCCAGCAGCCCGACTCGACGGACGCTAATGGGGGGCGCAGATACGCAGTATTTT.

This clone was detected only a few times. The chain employs TRBV20-1 and TRBJ1-4; TRBD1 is a possible D gene (6 bases). V was shortened by 6 bases and J by 7 bases, with 9 bases between the two germline ends. Germline V gives CDR1 DFQATT, CDR2 SNEGSKA (reference sequence). The CDR3 is made up of 11 amino acids. CDR3 in DNA: TGCAGTGCCTGGGGGCTTGAAAAACTGTTTTTT. Translating gives CSAWGLEKLFF.

This sequence joins TRBV5-4 and TRBJ1-2, with 8 bases aligning to TRBD1. Germline CDR1 and CDR2: SGHNT and YYREEE (reference sequence). The CDR3 has 16 residues. After removal of 0 bases from V and 2 bases from J, the junction contained 6 bases not matched to a gene. CDR3 DNA: TGTGCCAGCAGCTTGGGGCAGGGGGCTGTGAACTATGGCTACACCTTC. Translating gives CASSLGQGAVNYGYTF.

The chain recombines TRBV4-1 with TRBJ1-3; D might be TRBD1 (5 bases). Trimming shortened V by 4 bases and J by 11 bases, and 24 bases separated the two germline ends. Germline CDR1 MGHRA, CDR2 YSYEKL. The CDR3 has 16 residues. Here the CDR3 reads CASSRTGTVSEKAIYF. The DNA for the CDR3 is TGCGCCAGCAGCCGGACCGGGACGGTGTCGGAAAAGGCCATATATTTT.

This chain's CDR3 is CASSEASGGEGEQYF. CDR3 bases: TGTGCCAGCAGTGAAGCGTCCGGGGGTGAGGGCGAGCAGTACTTC. The chain has TRBV6-1 and TRBJ2-5; TRBD2 is a possible D gene (6 bases). Matching the DNA end better, TRBJ2-7 makes the J call doubtful. Germline V lookup: CDR1 MNHNS, CDR2 SASEGT. The CDR3 sequence is 15 residues long.

The chain carries TRBV18 and TRBJ2-7, with D possibly matching TRBD2 (6 bases). The CDR3 extends over 13 amino acids. With 3 bases removed from V and 7 bases from J, the gap between germline ends came to 13 bases. In germline, CDR1 is KGHSH, CDR2 LQKENI. CDR3 loop: CASSPAEGREQYF. In DNA, the CDR3 is TGTGCCAGCTCACCGGCGGAGGGGAGGGAGCAGTACTTC. Together with reference TRBV18 and TRBJ2-7, the CDR3 gives the full variable domain: NAGVMQNPRHLVRRRGQEARLRCSPMKGHSHVYWYRQLPEEGLKFMVYLQKENIIDESGMPKERFSAEFPKEGPSILRIQQVVRGDSAAYFCASSPAEGREQYFGPGTRLTVT.

V is TRBV7-3 and J is TRBJ2-1, with TRBD2 matching over 7 bases. This CDR3 comprises 16 residues. In germline, CDR1 is SGHTA, CDR2 FQGTGA. Trimming took 5 bases from V and 1 from J; bases not matched to a gene: 8. The CDR3: CASSISGGRSYNEQFF. CDR3 sequence (DNA): TGTGCCAGCAGCATTTCGGGGGGACGATCCTACAATGAGCAGTTCTTC.

The J gene is TRBJ2-3, the V gene TRBV5-1; D may be TRBD1 (5 bases). Trimming removed 2 bases at V and 4 bases at J, with 17 bases between. The CDR3 runs to 16 residues. Germline CDR1 reads SGHRS; CDR2 reads YFSETQ. The CDR3, as DNA: TGCGCCAGCAGCTTTGTCCACACACGACAGCCAGATACGCAGTATTTT. It codes for CASSFVHTRQPDTQYF.

In this sample, this clone turned up once. The chain joins TRBV15 to TRBJ1-3; the match to TRBD1 covers 10 bases. This CDR3 has 15 residues. Germline V lookup: CDR1 LNHNV, CDR2 YYDKDF (reference sequence). V was clipped by 7 bases and J by 2 bases; unmatched bases: 5. The CDR3 protein is CATTDRGPPGNTIYF. CDR3 nucleotides: TGTGCCACCACAGACAGGGGGCCGCCTGGAAACACCATATATTTT.

This clone was observed a few times. This chain connects TRBV7-2 to TRBJ1-3; TRBD1 matches at 7 bases. There are 14 residues in the CDR3. V shed 4 bases and J 6 bases; nucleotides not matched to a gene: 6. CDR1 and CDR2 from the germline V gene are SGHTA and FQGNSA. Here the CDR3 DNA reads TGTGCCAGCAGCTATACAGGGGAGGCAAACACCATATATTTT. This encodes CASSYTGEANTIYF.

The chain links TRBV19 to TRBJ1-1; the D is unclear. CDR1 is LNHDA, CDR2 SQIVND, per germline (reference sequence). CDR3 length: 13 residues. V lost 5 bases and J lost 7, with 14 bases in between. The CDR3 spells CASSSETGYEAFF. CDR3 sequence (DNA): TGTGCCAGTAGTTCAGAAACGGGATATGAAGCTTTCTTT.

The rearrangement uses TRBV6-5 and TRBJ1-2; TRBD1 matches 10 bases. The CDR3 has 13 residues. V was pared by 6 bases and J by 6 bases, with 4 bases of the junction left unmatched. CDR1 is MNHEY, CDR2 SVGAGI, per germline. CDR3 sequence (DNA): TGTGCCAGCAGGCCCGGGACAGGGGATGGCTACACCTTC. Its protein is CASRPGTGDGYTF.

This sequence joins TRBV6-6 and TRBJ1-1; 7 bases agree with TRBD1. Trimming cost V 4 bases and J 0 bases; bases outside gene matches: 2. This CDR3 spans 14 amino acids. Germline V CDR1 and CDR2: MNHNY, SVGAGI (reference sequence). The CDR3 DNA is TGTGCCAGCAGTTTGGGACAGCTGAACACTGAAGCTTTCTTT. Its protein product is CASSLGQLNTEAFF.

This rearrangement joins TRBV7-9 to TRBJ1-5, with 10 nucleotides matching TRBD1. This CDR3 spans 15 amino acids. CDR1 is SEHNR and CDR2 is FQNEAQ in the germline V gene (reference sequence). Unmatched junction bases numbered 7, after V lost 6 bases and J lost 5 bases. CDR3 residues: CASSQGQGIDQPQHF. The CDR3 DNA follows: TGTGCCAGCAGTCAGGGACAGGGGATCGATCAGCCCCAGCATTTT.

The chain links TRBV5-7 to TRBJ2-6; 8 nucleotides line up with TRBD1. TRBV5-7 is identified as an open reading frame with a role that is uncertain. This CDR3 has 16 residues. Losses at the gene ends were 4 bases for V and 3 bases for J; bases not matched to a gene: 6. The CDR3 DNA is TGTGCCAGCAGCACCCGGGACAGGTTTGGGGCCAACGTCCTGACTTTC. Encoded protein: CASSTRDRFGANVLTF.

The chain links TRBV6-5 to TRBJ1-2, with 8 bases that match TRBD1. The CDR3 is made up of 15 amino acids. V gave up 6 bases and J gave up 3 bases; unmatched junction bases: 9. Germline V CDR1 and CDR2: MNHEY, SVGAGI. CDR3 nucleotide sequence: TGTGCCAGCAGCCAAGAGACAGGGGACTACTATGGCTACACCTTC. Protein: CASSQETGDYYGYTF.

The genes are TRBV2 and TRBJ2-4; a possible D gene is TRBD2 (6 bases). The CDR3 totals 14 residues. Germline V gene lookup returns CDR1 SNHLY and CDR2 FYNNEI. The ends were cut back, 2 bases at V and 3 bases at J, with 8 bases in the middle. The CDR3 region has the DNA TGTGCCAGCAGTGAATTGGGGGGCAAAAACATTCAGTACTTC. Its protein product is CASSELGGKNIQYF.

The table lists this clone with a count of one. V gene TRBV29-1 combines with J gene TRBJ1-4; D is unclear. This CDR3 region has 12 residues. V was cut by 6 bases and J by 7 bases, with 12 bases left in between. Germline CDR1 reads SQVTM; CDR2 reads ANQGSEA. The CDR3 is CSVGFTGEKLFF. The CDR3 coding sequence is TGCAGCGTAGGGTTTACGGGTGAAAAACTGTTTTTT.

J is TRBJ1-3 and V is TRBV4-3; possible D gene TRBD1, 5 bases. The CDR3 is made up of 13 amino acids. In germline, CDR1 is LGHNA, CDR2 YSLEER. V lost 8 bases to trimming and J lost 2 bases, with 10 bases between them. This CDR3 is CASAGGAGNTIYF. The CDR3, as DNA: TGCGCCAGCGCCGGGGGGGCTGGAAACACCATATATTTT.

CDR3 amino acids: CASSSGRETQYF. CDR3 coding DNA: TGTGCCAGTAGTAGCGGGAGGGAGACCCAGTACTTC. The V call is TRBV19, the J call TRBJ2-5; 8 bases align to TRBD2. V lost 4 bases to trimming and J lost 5 bases; unmatched junction nucleotides: 0. The CDR3 length is 12 residues. The germline V gene has CDR1 LNHDA and CDR2 SQIVND (reference sequence).